These T cell receptor beta chains were read from a single sample in a study of tumor-infiltrating lymphocytes in oesophageal squamous cell carcinoma. TCRdb called the PCR reads again in MiXCR, with one record for every CDR3 protein. The sample contains over 15,000 distinct CDR3 sequences, 40% to 55% of which appear only once. The material sequenced was esophageal tumor tissue. These receptors all stem from a male donor with esophageal squamous cell carcinoma. CDR3s include the opening cysteine and the closing phenylalanine or tryptophan. Fields, in order: CDR3 DNA, CDR3 protein, D gene, J gene, V gene, clone size. D genes are given only for firm matches. Rows give clone size only sometimes, using once, few, many, or a class for an expanded clone.

DNA: TGTGCCAGCAGCGATTATACCTACGAGCAGTATTTT; CDR3: CASSDYTYEQYF; D: -; J: TRBJ2-3; V: TRBV7-2; size: few
DNA: TGTGCCAGCACCCAAGGGAGGGGACAGGGGGGTGCAGATACGCAGTACTTC; CDR3: CASTQGRGQGGADTQYF; D: TRBD1; J: TRBJ2-7; V: TRBV7-2; size: -
DNA: TGTGCCAGCGGAACGAGAGCACCCCGGGACAATGAGCAGTTCTTC; CDR3: CASGTRAPRDNEQFF; D: -; J: TRBJ2-1; V: TRBV7-6; size: few
DNA: TGTGCCAGCAGCTCAACTAGCGGGGGGAGCTCCTACGAGCAGTACTTC; CDR3: CASSSTSGGSSYEQYF; D: TRBD2; J: TRBJ2-7; V: TRBV7-6; size: -
DNA: TGTGCCAGCAGCTACCTCGGTGCTGGGGCCAACGTCCTGACTTTC; CDR3: CASSYLGAGANVLTF; D: -; J: TRBJ2-6; V: TRBV5-5; size: few
DNA: TGTGCCAGCAGCCCCAAGGGGGCGGCCAACGAGCAGTACTTC; CDR3: CASSPKGAANEQYF; D: TRBD1; J: TRBJ2-7; V: TRBV7-2; size: -
DNA: TGCAGTGCTGCTTCCGATACAGGGGGCTACGAGCAGTACTTC; CDR3: CSAASDTGGYEQYF; D: TRBD1; J: TRBJ2-7; V: TRBV20-1; size: -
DNA: TGTGCCAGCAGCTTGGGGACAGGCGGACCCTACGAGCAGTACTTC; CDR3: CASSLGTGGPYEQYF; D: TRBD1; J: TRBJ2-7; V: TRBV5-5; size: many
DNA: TGTGCCACCAGAAAAACAGGGGAGGACACCGGGGAGCTGTTTTTT; CDR3: CATRKTGEDTGELFF; D: -; J: TRBJ2-2; V: TRBV24-1; size: -
DNA: TGTGCCAGTAGTATAGTGGGAGCCGGGCAGTCGGAAAAACTGTTTTTT; CDR3: CASSIVGAGQSEKLFF; D: -; J: TRBJ1-4; V: TRBV19; size: -
DNA: TGTGCCAGCGCTGGAGCCCGGACAGAAAAACCTGGGAGCGAGCAGTACTTC; CDR3: CASAGARTEKPGSEQYF; D: -; J: TRBJ2-7; V: TRBV7-9; size: many
DNA: TGTGCCAGCAGCCGACAGGGGGCGAACTACAATGAGCAGTTCTTC; CDR3: CASSRQGANYNEQFF; D: TRBD1; J: TRBJ2-1; V: TRBV11-2; size: many
DNA: TGTGCCAGCAGCCGCCTGACTAGCGGGCGCTACAATGAGCAGTTCTTC; CDR3: CASSRLTSGRYNEQFF; D: TRBD2; J: TRBJ2-1; V: TRBV6-1; size: -
DNA: TGTGCCATCAGTGAGGGGGCAGCTAATTCACCCCTCCACTTT; CDR3: CAISEGAANSPLHF; D: -; J: TRBJ1-6; V: TRBV10-3; size: many
DNA: TGTGCCAGCAGCTTAACAGCGGGAGGGCGGGAGCAGTACTTC; CDR3: CASSLTAGGREQYF; D: TRBD2; J: TRBJ2-7; V: TRBV7-8; size: -
DNA: TGTGCCAGTAGTATATCGGACAACTCCTACGAGCAGTACTTC; CDR3: CASSISDNSYEQYF; D: -; J: TRBJ2-7; V: TRBV19; size: -
DNA: TGTGCCAGCAGCTTAGGCCTGGGTCCTTACCCAGAGACCCAGTACTTC; CDR3: CASSLGLGPYPETQYF; D: -; J: TRBJ2-5; V: TRBV7-4; size: few
DNA: TGTGCCAGCAGCTTAGACCGGGGAGGAGATATGCAGTACTTC; CDR3: CASSLDRGGDMQYF; D: -; J: TRBJ2-7; V: TRBV7-2; size: -
DNA: TGTGCCAGCAGCCAAGCGGGTTCTGGGGCCAACGTCCTGACTTTC; CDR3: CASSQAGSGANVLTF; D: -; J: TRBJ2-6; V: TRBV4-2; size: many